This passage covers 21 T cell receptor beta chains from one sample sequenced in a study of cytomegalovirus exposure and HLA in healthy donors. Vbeta (60) and Jbeta (13) primers were used in the PCR. Produced via immunoSEQ multiplex PCR; TCRdb's table is partial and in-frame only. The sample lists around 150,000 clones; 60% to 85% were seen once. The material sequenced was PBMCs. Receptors originate from a man aged 25 to 40 in good health and CMV-seropositive.

This clone is a singleton in its sample. V gene TRBV7-2 combines with J gene TRBJ1-3, with 9 bases lining up with TRBD1. The length of the CDR3 is 14 residues. V lost 7 bases, J lost 2 bases, and 3 bases stayed unmatched. Germline assignment: CDR1 SGHTA and CDR2 FQGNSA. CDR3: CASKQGAPGNTIYF. The DNA for the CDR3 is TGTGCCAGCAAACAGGGGGCGCCTGGAAACACCATATATTTT.

This clone has only one observation. The rearrangement links TRBV7-8 to TRBJ1-5; unclear D gene. The CDR3 is 13 residues long. Trimming took off 1 base at V and 5 bases at J, with 6 bases between the two ends. The germline V gene encodes CDR1 SGHVS and CDR2 FQNEAQ. DNA for the CDR3: TGTGCCAGCAGCTTAGACCGAGATCAGCCCCAGCATTTT. It translates to CASSLDRDQPQHF.

The chain employs TRBV10-3 and TRBJ1-1, with a weak D call TRBD1 (6 bases). The CDR3 runs to 14 residues. The V gene's germline CDR1 is ENHRY and CDR2 SYGVKD. Trimming pared 4 bases from V and 1 base from J, leaving 10 bases between. This CDR3 is CAISGGQSNTEAFF. For the CDR3, the DNA is TGTGCCATCAGTGGGGGGCAGTCGAACACTGAAGCTTTCTTT.

This clone was observed a handful of times. The genes are TRBV19 and TRBJ2-7, with 12 bases fitting TRBD2. The CDR3 has 15 amino acids. With V trimmed by 4 bases and J by 5 bases, 6 bases remained unmatched. Germline CDR1 and CDR2: LNHDA and SQIVND (reference sequence). The CDR3 coding sequence is TGTGCCAGTAGTACGACTAGCGGGGGATATGACGAGCAGTACTTC. It is translated as CASSTTSGGYDEQYF.

This rearrangement joins TRBV30 to TRBJ2-7, with 7 bases that match TRBD2. With V trimmed by 1 base and J by 5 bases, 11 bases remained unmatched. Germline values: CDR1 GTSNPN, CDR2 SVGIG (reference sequence). The length of the CDR3 is 15 residues. The CDR3 sequence: CAWSAPGLSKNEQYF. CDR3 nucleotide sequence: TGTGCCTGGAGTGCCCCGGGACTAAGCAAGAACGAGCAGTACTTC.

The chain recombines TRBV5-1 with TRBJ2-7; 8 bases agree with TRBD1. In germline, CDR1 is SGHRS, CDR2 YFSETQ. V lost 4 bases to trimming and J lost 7 bases; unmatched junction nucleotides: 10. The CDR3 loop spans 14 amino acids. CDR3 in DNA: TGCGCCAGCAGCGACGTGCAGGGGGCAAGGGAGCAGTACTTC. Protein: CASSDVQGAREQYF.

This chain connects TRBV2 to TRBJ2-1; 15 bases match TRBD2. The CDR3 extends over 16 amino acids. V lost 3 bases and J lost 6; bases outside the gene matches: 3. Per the germline V gene, CDR1 is SNHLY and CDR2 is FYNNEI. For the CDR3, the DNA is TGTGCCAGCAGTGAGGGACTAGCGGGGGGTTCCAATGAGCAGTTCTTC. This codes for CASSEGLAGGSNEQFF.

This clone was seen a handful of times. The genes are TRBV7-9 and TRBJ1-1; D remains ambiguous. Germline assignment: CDR1 SEHNR and CDR2 FQNEAQ (reference sequence). Trimming removed 1 base from V and 3 bases from J, with 6 bases in between. There are 13 residues in the CDR3. CDR3 region: CASSLDMDTEAFF. For the CDR3, the DNA is TGTGCCAGCAGCTTAGACATGGACACTGAAGCTTTCTTT.

This sequence joins TRBV5-4 and TRBJ2-7; 11 bases line up with TRBD1. The J segment lost 6 bases and the V segment lost 4 bases, leaving 6 bases of the junction unmatched. Looked up from germline, CDR1 is SGHNT and CDR2 is YYREEE (reference sequence). The CDR3 consists of 14 residues. CDR3 DNA: TGTGCCAGCAGCATAACCGGGACAGGGGGCGAGCAGTACTTC. It encodes CASSITGTGGEQYF.

The chain combines TRBV7-6 with TRBJ1-1, with D unclear. The V gene's germline CDR1 is SGHVS and CDR2 FNYEAQ. The CDR3 is made up of 12 amino acids. The germline V and J ends were trimmed by 0 bases and 4 bases, with 3 bases remaining between them. The CDR3 region is CASSLASTEAFF. The CDR3, as DNA: TGTGCCAGCAGCTTAGCCAGCACTGAAGCTTTCTTT.

This chain joins TRBV6-6 and TRBJ2-2; TRBD2 matches 9 bases. Germline V gene sequence: CDR1 MNHNY, CDR2 SVGAGI (reference sequence). The CDR3 has 16 amino acids. The junction had 4 bases not matched to a gene; V was cut back by 2 bases and J by 3 bases. For the CDR3, the DNA is TGTGCCAGCAGTTACCGGCGGGGGGGAGACACCGGGGAGCTGTTTTTT. It yields the protein CASSYRRGGDTGELFF.

The chain combines TRBV5-1 with TRBJ2-5; 7 bases are a match to TRBD1. V was clipped by 4 bases and J by 1 base; unmatched bases: 4. Germline lookup yields CDR1 SGHRS and CDR2 YFSETQ. CDR3 size: 14 residues. DNA of the CDR3: TGCGCCAGCAGCCCCCGACAGGGCCAAGAGACCCAGTACTTC. This codes for CASSPRQGQETQYF.

The rearrangement links TRBV21-1 to TRBJ2-5; the D call in the table, TRBD2, was not verified against the DNA. TRBV21-1 counts as a pseudogene. The CDR3 has 16 residues. The CDR3 reads CASSKALSGGAETQYF. Written as DNA, the CDR3 is TGTGCCAGCAGCAAAGCGCTTTCGGGGGGCGCGGAGACCCAGTACTTC.

CDR3 region: CASSTGQVTNSPLHF. The CDR3 nucleotides read TGCGCCAGCAGCACGGGACAGGTGACTAATTCACCCCTCCACTTT. The rearrangement uses TRBV5-1 and TRBJ1-6; 8 bases map to TRBD1. Germline lookup yields CDR1 SGHRS and CDR2 YFSETQ. V lost 4 bases, J lost 6 bases, and 6 bases stayed unmatched. The CDR3 loop spans 15 amino acids.

This chain joins TRBV2 and TRBJ1-1; D ambiguous. V was shortened by 5 bases and J by 6 bases, with 16 bases between the two germline ends. Germline loops: CDR1 SNHLY, CDR2 FYNNEI. The CDR3 runs to 14 residues. The DNA of the CDR3 is TGTGCCAGCAGTCCTGACCGGGGAACCCCTGAAGCTTTCTTT. Translation: CASSPDRGTPEAFF.

The chain has TRBV15 and TRBJ2-3; D might be TRBD1 (6 bases). Between the trimmed V and J ends, which lost 3 bases and 0 bases, there was a span of 22 bases. This CDR3 comprises 19 residues. The germline V gene encodes CDR1 LNHNV and CDR2 YYDKDF (reference sequence). CDR3 DNA: TGTGCCACCAGCAGCCCACCGACGACCGGGACACCTAGCACAGATACGCAGTATTTT. Translating it yields CATSSPPTTGTPSTDTQYF. Together with reference TRBV15 and TRBJ2-3, the CDR3 gives the full variable domain: DAMVIQNPRYQVTQFGKPVTLSCSQTLNHNVMYWYQQKSSQAPKLLFHYYDKDFNNEADTPDNFQSRRPNTSFCFLDIRSPGLGDTAMYLCATSSPPTTGTPSTDTQYFGPGTRLTVL.

The chain recombines TRBV5-4 with TRBJ2-7; 8 bases are a match to TRBD1. In germline, CDR1 is SGHNT, CDR2 YYREEE (reference sequence). The CDR3 totals 15 residues. V was clipped by 4 bases and J by 2 bases; unmatched bases: 8. CDR3 residues: CASSPQGGTTYEQYF. The CDR3 nucleotides read TGTGCCAGCAGCCCACAGGGGGGTACCACCTACGAGCAGTACTTC.

The J gene is TRBJ2-2, the V gene TRBV9; a weak D match, TRBD1 (5 bases). Trimming removed 4 bases from V and 6 bases from J, with 16 bases in between. Germline CDR1 SGDLS, CDR2 YYNGEE. This CDR3 spans 15 amino acids. The CDR3 here is CASSRVGPNAGELFF. CDR3 DNA: TGTGCCAGCAGCAGAGTGGGGCCTAACGCCGGGGAGCTGTTTTTT.

The V gene is TRBV12-5, the J gene TRBJ2-3, with TRBD2 identical over 14 bases. V was clipped by 2 bases and J by 5 bases; unmatched bases: 6. This CDR3 comprises 17 residues. Germline-derived CDR1 and CDR2 are LGHNT and FRNRAP. CDR3 bases: TGTGCTAGTGGTTTGCCCCGACTAGCGGGGGGGTTAGATACGCAGTATTTT. Translated, it gives CASGLPRLAGGLDTQYF.

V usage is TRBV5-5 and J usage is TRBJ2-1; tentatively, D is TRBD1 (5 bases). The V end lost 4 bases, the J end lost 9 bases, and 23 bases lay between the germline ends. CDR1 SGHKS and CDR2 YYEKEE come from the germline V gene (reference sequence). The CDR3 sequence is 16 residues long. The CDR3 region is CASSANTGSSRGEQFF. CDR3 sequence (DNA): TGTGCCAGCAGCGCAAATACCGGGTCTTCAAGGGGTGAGCAGTTCTTC.

J is TRBJ2-3 and V is TRBV5-1, with a tentative D call TRBD2 (6 bases). Germline CDR1 and CDR2: SGHRS and YFSETQ. The CDR3 length is 15 residues. The ends were cut back, 0 bases at V and 2 bases at J, with 10 bases in the middle. CDR3 loop: CASSLGGGYTDTQYF. The DNA of the CDR3 is TGCGCCAGCAGCTTGGGCGGAGGGTACACAGATACGCAGTATTTT.